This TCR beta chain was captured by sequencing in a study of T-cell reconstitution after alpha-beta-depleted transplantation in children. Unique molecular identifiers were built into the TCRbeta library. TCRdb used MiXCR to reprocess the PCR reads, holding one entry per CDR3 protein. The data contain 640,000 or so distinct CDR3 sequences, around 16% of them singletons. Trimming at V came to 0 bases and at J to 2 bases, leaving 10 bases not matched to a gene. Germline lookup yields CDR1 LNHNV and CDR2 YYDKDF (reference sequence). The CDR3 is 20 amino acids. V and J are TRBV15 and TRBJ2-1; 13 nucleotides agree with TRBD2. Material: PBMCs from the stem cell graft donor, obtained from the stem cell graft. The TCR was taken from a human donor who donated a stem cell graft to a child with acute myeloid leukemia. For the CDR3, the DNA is TGTGCCACCAGCAGAGATGGGGGACTAGCGGGGTTACGCCCCTACAATGAGCAGTTCTTC. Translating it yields CATSRDGGLAGLRPYNEQFF.